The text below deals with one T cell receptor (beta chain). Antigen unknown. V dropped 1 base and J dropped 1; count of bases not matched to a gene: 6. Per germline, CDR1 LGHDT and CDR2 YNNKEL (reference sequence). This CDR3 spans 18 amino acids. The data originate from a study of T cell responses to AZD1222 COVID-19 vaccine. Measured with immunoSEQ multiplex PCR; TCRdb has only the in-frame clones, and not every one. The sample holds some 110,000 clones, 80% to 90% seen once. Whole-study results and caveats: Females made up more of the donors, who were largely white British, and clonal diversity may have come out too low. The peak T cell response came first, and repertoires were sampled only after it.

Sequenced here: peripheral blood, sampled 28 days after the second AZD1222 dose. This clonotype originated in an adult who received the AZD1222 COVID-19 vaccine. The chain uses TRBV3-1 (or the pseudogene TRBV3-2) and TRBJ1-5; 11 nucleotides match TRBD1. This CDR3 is CASSQAGQGARSNQPQHF. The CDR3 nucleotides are TGTGCCAGCAGCCAAGCCGGACAGGGGGCGCGGAGCAATCAGCCCCAGCATTTT.